The rows below give T cell receptor beta chains drawn from one sample of a study of CD8 T cells in ankylosing spondylitis. TCRdb recomputed calls from the 5' RACE reads with MiXCR, one row per CDR3 protein. The sample holds about 240,000 distinct CDR3 sequences; under 8.5% are singletons and the top ten take 4.8%. Sequenced: blood, either unsorted or a sorted T cell fraction (not recorded which). The receptors were sampled from a female donor with ankylosing spondylitis or in good health (not recorded which). Both conserved end residues are part of each CDR3. The D gene is left open where the match is weak. The size of a clone is reported for some rows only, either as once, few or many, or as a class for expanded clones.

14,-,TRBV28,many,TRBJ1-5,TGTGCCAGCAGCGGATGGGGTATAAATCAGCCCCAGCATTTT,CASSGWGINQPQHF
15,TRBD1,TRBV7-9,-,TRBJ1-1,TGTGCCAGCAGCCCCGGACAGGGGGAGGTCACTGAAGCTTTCTTT,CASSPGQGEVTEAFF
20,-,TRBV6-4,many,TRBJ2-1,TGTGCCAGCAGTCTCCGGAGGGAACGTTTAACCGCGTCCCCTTACAATGAGCAGTTCTTC,CASSLRRERLTASPYNEQFF
13,-,TRBV29-1,many,TRBJ1-1,TGCAGCGTTGAAAGGGCGTTGAACACTGAAGCTTTCTTT,CSVERALNTEAFF
15,-,TRBV9,many,TRBJ2-7,TGTGCCAGCAGCAGAGGGAGCGGCGGTTCCTACGAGCAGTACTTC,CASSRGSGGSYEQYF
12,-,TRBV6-2/TRBV6-3,many,TRBJ2-7,TGTGCCAGCAGTTACGCCCGCTACGAGCAGTACTTC,CASSYARYEQYF
16,-,TRBV5-1,many,TRBJ2-1,TGCGCCAGCCACCCGATCGGGGGCCGGGATGGGAATGAGCAGTTCTTC,CASHPIGGRDGNEQFF
13,-,TRBV6-2/TRBV6-3,many,TRBJ2-7,TGTGCCAGCAGTCACCGGGCCTTCTGGGAGCAGTACTTC,CASSHRAFWEQYF
12,-,TRBV7-2,-,TRBJ2-7,TGTGCCAGCAGCTTAGAATGGCCCCCTCAGTACTTC,CASSLEWPPQYF
16,-,TRBV5-4,many,TRBJ2-7,TGTGCCAGCAGCTTGAGTGGAGGAAACAACGCCTACGAGCAGTACTTC,CASSLSGGNNAYEQYF
15,-,TRBV5-4,few,TRBJ2-1,TGTGCCAGCAGCCCAAATCCCCTCTCCTACAATGAGCAGTTCTTC,CASSPNPLSYNEQFF
13,-,TRBV7-2,many,TRBJ1-3,TGTGCCAGCAGCGGGGGATCTGGAAACACCATATATTTT,CASSGGSGNTIYF
14,-,TRBV6-1,many,TRBJ1-3,TGTGCCAGCAACATACTCCTAGGGGGAAACACCATATATTTT,CASNILLGGNTIYF
16,-,TRBV20-1,many,TRBJ1-1,TGCAGTGCTCCTCTCCCGGGGGGCGGGGGGAACACTGAAGCTTTCTTT,CSAPLPGGGGNTEAFF
15,-,TRBV9,many,TRBJ1-2,TGTGCCAGCAGCCCAACCCTACAGGGAAAGGATGGCTACACCTTC,CASSPTLQGKDGYTF
15,TRBD1,TRBV7-3,many,TRBJ2-7,TGTGCCAGCAGCTTACTGGGCAGGGGGTCGTACGAGCAGTACTTC,CASSLLGRGSYEQYF
12,-,TRBV11-2,few,TRBJ2-1,TGTGCCAGCAGCCTCCTCGACTACGAGCAGTTCTTC,CASSLLDYEQFF
16,TRBD2,TRBV5-4,-,TRBJ2-1,TGTGCCAGCAGCTTGGGGACTAGCGGGATCTACAATGAGCAGTTCTTC,CASSLGTSGIYNEQFF
16,TRBD2,TRBV20-1,many,TRBJ2-1,TGCAGTGTAAAGGTGGCTAGCGGGAGTCGGAGGAATGAGCAGTTCTTC,CSVKVASGSRRNEQFF
13,-,TRBV12-3/TRBV12-4,many,TRBJ1-5,TGTGCCAGCAGTGGGACAACCCATCAGCCCCAGCATTTT,CASSGTTHQPQHF
12,-,TRBV29-1,many,TRBJ2-1,TGCAGCGTGGGGTGGGGGGACGGTGAGCAGTTCTTC,CSVGWGDGEQFF
14,-,TRBV12-3/TRBV12-4,many,TRBJ2-5,TGTGCCAGCAGTCTCAAGGGCCCACCGGAGACCCAGTACTTC,CASSLKGPPETQYF
13,-,TRBV12-3/TRBV12-4,many,TRBJ1-5,TGTGCCAGCAGCGCGGGGCCAAATCAGCCCCAGCATTTT,CASSAGPNQPQHF
16,TRBD1,TRBV7-2,many,TRBJ1-2,TGTGCCAGCAGCCCGGCCTCGACAGGGACAACCTATGGCTACACCTTC,CASSPASTGTTYGYTF
13,-,TRBV29-1,many,TRBJ1-2,TGCAGCGTTAGGCCGGATGGGGGTTATGGCTACACCTTC,CSVRPDGGYGYTF
15,-,TRBV4-3,many,TRBJ1-4,TGCGCCAGCAGCCACGGCGGGGGGTCTAATGAAAAACTGTTTTTT,CASSHGGGSNEKLFF
12,-,TRBV12-3/TRBV12-4,many,TRBJ1-5,TGTGCCAGCAGTGTTGGGGGTCAGCCCCAGCATTTT,CASSVGGQPQHF
15,TRBD2,TRBV7-9,few,TRBJ2-1,TGTGCCAGCAGCACTCCTAGCGGGAGGGGACTTGAGCAGTTCTTC,CASSTPSGRGLEQFF
13,-,TRBV7-2,few,TRBJ2-5,TGTGCCAGCAGCTTTGTTGATCAAGAGATCCAGTACTTC,CASSFVDQEIQYF
17,TRBD2,TRBV7-6,many,TRBJ2-3,TGTGCCAGCAGCAAAAGTCTAGGGCTAGCGGGCACAGATACGCAGTATTTT,CASSKSLGLAGTDTQYF
15,-,TRBV20-1,many,TRBJ1-1,TGCAGTGCTAGAAGAAGGATTGGGGGGAACACTGAAGCTTTCTTT,CSARRRIGGNTEAFF
18,-,TRBV5-1,many,TRBJ2-2,TGCGCCAGCAGCCGGGGGACGTTGGCTAGCGTGAACACCGGGGAGCTGTTTTTT,CASSRGTLASVNTGELFF
16,-,TRBV11-2,many,TRBJ2-7,TGTGCCAGCAGCTTAGTGGTTAGTGGGACAACTTACGAGCAGTACTTC,CASSLVVSGTTYEQYF
15,-,TRBV7-9,many,TRBJ1-1,TGTGCCAGCAGCTTTGGGGGACTGTTGAACACTGAAGCTTTCTTT,CASSFGGLLNTEAFF
15,-,TRBV4-3,many,TRBJ1-1,TGCGCCAGCAGCCAAGGGGGGGGGAGGAGCACTGAAGCTTTCTTT,CASSQGGGRSTEAFF
16,-,TRBV5-1,many,TRBJ2-5,TGCGCCAGCAGCTTGGCAGGCGAGAGGGGTCTGGAGACCCAGTACTTC,CASSLAGERGLETQYF
14,TRBD1,TRBV29-1,few,TRBJ1-5,TGCAGCGTTGTAGGGACAGGGGCCAATCAGCCCCAGCATTTT,CSVVGTGANQPQHF
15,-,TRBV7-2,-,TRBJ2-1,TGTGCCAGCAGCTTAGAAGTGACTAGATTCGATGAGCAGTTCTTC,CASSLEVTRFDEQFF
19,-,TRBV12-3/TRBV12-4,-,TRBJ2-1,TGTACCCGCTGTTTTAGTTTGGCGGGACAGTTATCCTCCTACAATGAGCAGTTCTTC,CTRCFSLAGQLSSYNEQFF
12,-,TRBV7-9,few,TRBJ2-7,TGTGCCAGCAGCCCTAGCGTTGGCGAGCAGTACTTC,CASSPSVGEQYF
15,TRBD2,TRBV5-1,many,TRBJ2-1,TGCGCCAGCAGTGGGGGGAGACTAGCGGACAATGAGCAGTTCTTC,CASSGGRLADNEQFF
15,-,TRBV20-1,many,TRBJ2-5,TGCAGTGCTAGAGATCCTGGTGGAAGAGACGAGACCCAGTACTTC,CSARDPGGRDETQYF
14,-,TRBV6-1,many,TRBJ1-1,TGTGCCAGCAGAGGAGTATCAGGGATCACTGAAGCTTTCTTT,CASRGVSGITEAFF
8,-,TRBV15,-,TRBJ1-5,TGTCGGCTCTTGGGGCAGCATTTT,CRLLGQHF
15,-,TRBV7-8,many,TRBJ1-1,TGTGCCAGCAGCTTATCGGTGGGGGGCAGGGTAGCTGCTTTCTTT,CASSLSVGGRVAAFF
15,TRBD2,TRBV5-1,many,TRBJ2-1,TGCGCCAGCAGCGCTAGCGGGAGGATTGCAAATGAGCAGTTCTTC,CASSASGRIANEQFF
15,-,TRBV28,many,TRBJ1-2,TGTGCCAGCAGTTTATTCTCGGAGCGTAACTATGGCTACACCTTC,CASSLFSERNYGYTF
15,TRBD1,TRBV2,many,TRBJ2-5,TGTGCCACCTCGAGAACCCGACAGGGTTTAAAGACCCAGTACTTC,CATSRTRQGLKTQYF
14,TRBD1,TRBV6-1,few,TRBJ2-1,TGTGCCAGCAGCCGGGACAGGGGGCGGGATGAGCAGTTCTTC,CASSRDRGRDEQFF
16,-,TRBV20-1,many,TRBJ1-1,TGCAGTGCCATCGCCCTAGGGGGAGCCGGGGACACTGAAGCTTTCTTT,CSAIALGGAGDTEAFF
13,-,TRBV7-2,few,TRBJ2-7,TGTGCCTCCGGACAGTCCCCTTCCTACGAGCAGTACTTC,CASGQSPSYEQYF